This T cell receptor beta chain emerged from a study of T cell repertoires in cytomegalovirus infection. CDR1 and CDR2 from the germline V gene are ENHRY and SYGVKD. V lost 8 bases to trimming and J lost 6 bases; unmatched junction nucleotides: 7. The CDR3 runs to 14 residues. Via MiXCR, TCRdb re-called the reads, giving one row per CDR3 protein. The table has hundreds of thousands of distinct CDR3 sequences, approximately 25% seen once; the top ten hold around 8%. This clonotype was counted between two and nine times. The sequencing input was CD8+ T cells from PBMCs. The chain has TRBV10-3 and TRBJ2-2; 9 bases map to TRBD2. This clonotype was obtained from a human donor in good health (CMV status not recorded). Some clones in this sample may be carry-over from other donors' samples. CDR3 nucleotide sequence: TGTGCCATCGGTCGGCTAGCGGGGCCCGGGGAGCTGTTTTTT. It specifies CAIGRLAGPGELFF.